This T cell receptor beta chain was documented in a study of T cell responses to AZD1222 COVID-19 vaccine. The CDR3 sequence is 16 residues long. Between the trimmed V and J ends, which lost 4 bases and 9 bases, there was a span of 20 bases. The germline gives CDR1 SGDLS, CDR2 YYNGEE. Profiling relied on immunoSEQ multiplex PCR, and the TCRdb table lists in-frame clones only, not all of them. This sample has around 95,000 clones, with more than 75% found just once. The source is an adult in good health. The chain combines TRBV9 with TRBJ1-6; a possible D gene is TRBD1 (6 bases). Source: peripheral blood, taken on day 0 of AZD1222 vaccination. DNA for the CDR3: TGTGCCAGCAGCCCGAGTCCAACAGGGCCGGCTTCACCCCTCCACTTT. The encoded protein is CASSPSPTGPASPLHF.